This T cell receptor (beta chain) was recovered during a study of naive and memory T cell subsets. General study findings and limits: Potentially, T cell activation and differentiation skew this RNA-based measurement.

A UMI-containing oligonucleotide was joined by 3' ligation to the TCR cDNA template. Whole-blood samples were more than 2 ml of peripheral blood from healthy adult volunteers. Reverse transcription used DNase-treated unsorted total RNA, aiming for about 1 to 1000 ng. Ligated cDNA underwent four rounds of PCR with nested alpha and beta constant region primers and SP2. For blood and skin samples, reverse transcription used TCR alpha and beta constant primers. From the UMI-ligation and nested PCR reads, TCRdb called clonotypes with MiXCR, one entry per CDR3 protein. This sample carries about 25,000 distinct CDR3 sequences, around 5% of them seen once, and the ten largest clones take around 7%. The trim removed 6 bases at V and 6 bases at J, leaving 14 bases unmatched. CDR1 SQVTM and CDR2 ANQGSEA come from the germline V gene. This CDR3 has 16 amino acids. At least ten counts were recorded for this clonotype. Antigen unknown.

The source of this sequence is an adult in good health. The sequenced material came from blood. The chain employs TRBV29-1 and TRBJ2-3; 11 nucleotides align to TRBD2. The DNA of the CDR3 is TGCAGCGTGACGTTTAGACTAGCGGGAACCTCGGATACGCAGTATTTT. Translating it yields CSVTFRLAGTSDTQYF.